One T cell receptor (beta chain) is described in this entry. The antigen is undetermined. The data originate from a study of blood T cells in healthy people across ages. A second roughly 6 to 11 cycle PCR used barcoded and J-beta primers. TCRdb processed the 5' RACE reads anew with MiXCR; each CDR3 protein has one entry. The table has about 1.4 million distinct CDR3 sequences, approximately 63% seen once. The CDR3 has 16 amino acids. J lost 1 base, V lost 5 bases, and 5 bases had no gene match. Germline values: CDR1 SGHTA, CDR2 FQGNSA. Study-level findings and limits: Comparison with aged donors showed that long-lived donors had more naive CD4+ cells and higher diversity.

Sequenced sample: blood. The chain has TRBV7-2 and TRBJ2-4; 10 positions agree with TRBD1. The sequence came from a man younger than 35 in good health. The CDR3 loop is CASSTDRGLAKNIQYF. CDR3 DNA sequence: TGTGCCAGCAGCACCGACAGGGGGCTGGCCAAAAACATTCAGTACTTC.